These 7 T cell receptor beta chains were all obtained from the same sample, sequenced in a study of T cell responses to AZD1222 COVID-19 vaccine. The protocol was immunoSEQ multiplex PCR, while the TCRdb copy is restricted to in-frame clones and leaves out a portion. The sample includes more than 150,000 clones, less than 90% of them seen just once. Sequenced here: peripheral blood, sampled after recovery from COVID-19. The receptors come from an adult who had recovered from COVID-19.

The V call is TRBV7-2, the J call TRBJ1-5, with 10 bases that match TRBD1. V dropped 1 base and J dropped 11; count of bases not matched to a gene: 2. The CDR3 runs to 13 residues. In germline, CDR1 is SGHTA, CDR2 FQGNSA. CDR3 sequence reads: CASSLVGTGAQHF. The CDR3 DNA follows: TGTGCCAGCAGCTTAGTAGGGACAGGGGCCCAGCATTTT.

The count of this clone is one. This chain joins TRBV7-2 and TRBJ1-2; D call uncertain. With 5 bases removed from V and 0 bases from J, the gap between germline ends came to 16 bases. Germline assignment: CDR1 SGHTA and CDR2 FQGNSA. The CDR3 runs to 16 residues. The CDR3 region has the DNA TGTGCCAGCAGCCCCGTTCTTGCAGAGACTAACTATGGCTACACCTTC. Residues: CASSPVLAETNYGYTF.

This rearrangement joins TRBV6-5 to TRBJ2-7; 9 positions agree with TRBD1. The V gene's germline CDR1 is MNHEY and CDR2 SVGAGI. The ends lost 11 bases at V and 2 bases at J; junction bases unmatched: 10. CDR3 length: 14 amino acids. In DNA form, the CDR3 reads TGTGCCCTCATACCGGGACAGGGTACCTACGAGCAGTACTTC. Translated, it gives CALIPGQGTYEQYF.

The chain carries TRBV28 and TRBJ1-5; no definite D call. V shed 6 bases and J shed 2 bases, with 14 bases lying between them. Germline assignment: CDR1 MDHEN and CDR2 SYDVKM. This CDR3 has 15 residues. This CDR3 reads CASRSKRLGNQPQHF. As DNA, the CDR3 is TGTGCCAGCAGATCGAAACGGTTGGGCAATCAGCCCCAGCATTTT.

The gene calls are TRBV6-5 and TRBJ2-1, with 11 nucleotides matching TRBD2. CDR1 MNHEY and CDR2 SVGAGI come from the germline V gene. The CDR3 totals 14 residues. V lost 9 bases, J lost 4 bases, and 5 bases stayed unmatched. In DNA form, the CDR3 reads TGTGCCAGTGGACTAGCGGGTCTGTACAATGAGCAGTTCTTC. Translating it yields CASGLAGLYNEQFF.

CDR3 protein: CASSLRHYTEAFF. The CDR3, as DNA: TGTGCCAGCAGTCTTCGGCACTACACTGAAGCTTTCTTT. The V gene is TRBV27, the J gene TRBJ1-1, with D uncertain. Trimming pared 5 bases from V and 3 bases from J, leaving 10 bases between. This CDR3 spans 13 amino acids. Germline CDR1 is MNHEY and CDR2 is SMNVEV (reference sequence).

For the CDR3, the DNA is TGTGCCAGCAGCTTAGCGTTCCGGGAGCTGTTTTTT. Protein: CASSLAFRELFF. This chain connects TRBV7-2 to TRBJ2-2; D gene uncertain. This CDR3 is built from 12 residues. The germline V and J ends were trimmed by 0 bases and 9 bases, with 5 bases remaining between them. The germline CDR1 and CDR2 sequences are SGHTA and FQGNSA.